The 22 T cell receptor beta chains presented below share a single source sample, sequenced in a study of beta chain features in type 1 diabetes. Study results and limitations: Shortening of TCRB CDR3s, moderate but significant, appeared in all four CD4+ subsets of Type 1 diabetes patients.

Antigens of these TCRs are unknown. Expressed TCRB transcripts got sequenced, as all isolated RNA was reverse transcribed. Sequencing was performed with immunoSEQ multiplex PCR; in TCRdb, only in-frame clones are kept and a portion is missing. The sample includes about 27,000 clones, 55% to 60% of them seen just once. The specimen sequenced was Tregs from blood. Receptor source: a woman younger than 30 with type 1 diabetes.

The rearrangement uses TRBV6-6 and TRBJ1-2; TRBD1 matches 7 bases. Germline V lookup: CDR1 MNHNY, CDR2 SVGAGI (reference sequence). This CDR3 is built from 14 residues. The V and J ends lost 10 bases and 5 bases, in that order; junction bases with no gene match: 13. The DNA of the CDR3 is TGTGCCACTCAACCCGGACAGGCGGTTTATGGCTACACCTTC. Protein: CATQPGQAVYGYTF.

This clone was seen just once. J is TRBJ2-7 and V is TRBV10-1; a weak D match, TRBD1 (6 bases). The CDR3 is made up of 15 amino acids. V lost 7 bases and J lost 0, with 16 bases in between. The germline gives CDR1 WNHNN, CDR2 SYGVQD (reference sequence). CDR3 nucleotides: TGCGCCAGCACCCCAGGGGATGGAAGCTCCTACGAGCAGTACTTC. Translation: CASTPGDGSSYEQYF.

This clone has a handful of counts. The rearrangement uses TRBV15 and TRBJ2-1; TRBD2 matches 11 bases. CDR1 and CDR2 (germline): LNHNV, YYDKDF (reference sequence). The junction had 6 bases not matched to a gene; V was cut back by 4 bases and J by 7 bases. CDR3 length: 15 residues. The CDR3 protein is CATSNSGRARNEQFF. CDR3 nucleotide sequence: TGTGCCACCAGCAATAGCGGGAGGGCCCGAAATGAGCAGTTCTTC.

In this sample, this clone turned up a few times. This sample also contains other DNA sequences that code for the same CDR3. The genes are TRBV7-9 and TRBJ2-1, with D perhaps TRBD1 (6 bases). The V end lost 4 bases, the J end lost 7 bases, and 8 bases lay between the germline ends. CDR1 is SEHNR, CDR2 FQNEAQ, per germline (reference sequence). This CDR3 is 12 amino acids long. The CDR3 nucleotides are TGTGCCAGCAGCTCTCAGGGGAATGAGCAGTTCTTC. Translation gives CASSSQGNEQFF.

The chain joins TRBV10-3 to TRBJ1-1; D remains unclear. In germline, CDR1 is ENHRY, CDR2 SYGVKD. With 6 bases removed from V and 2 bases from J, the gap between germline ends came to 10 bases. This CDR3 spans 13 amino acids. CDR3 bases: TGTGCCATCAGATGGGCCTCCAACACTGAAGCTTTCTTT. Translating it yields CAIRWASNTEAFF.

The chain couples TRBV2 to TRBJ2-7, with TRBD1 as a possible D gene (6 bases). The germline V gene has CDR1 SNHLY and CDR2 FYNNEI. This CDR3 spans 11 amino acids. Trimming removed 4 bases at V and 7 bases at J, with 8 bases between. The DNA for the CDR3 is TGTGCCAGCAGTGGGGGGCGGGAGCAGTACTTC. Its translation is CASSGGREQYF. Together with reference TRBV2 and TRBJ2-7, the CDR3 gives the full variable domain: EPEVTQTPSHQVTQMGQEVILRCVPISNHLYFYWYRQILGQKVEFLVSFYNNEISEKSEIFDDQFSVERPDGSNFTLKIRSTKLEDSAMYFCASSGGREQYFGPGTRLTVT.

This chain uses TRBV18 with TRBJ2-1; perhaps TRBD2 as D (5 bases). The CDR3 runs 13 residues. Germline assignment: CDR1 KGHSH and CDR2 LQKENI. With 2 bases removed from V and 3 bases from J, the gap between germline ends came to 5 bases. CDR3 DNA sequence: TGTGCCAGCTCACCAGACTACTACAATGAGCAGTTCTTC. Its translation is CASSPDYYNEQFF.

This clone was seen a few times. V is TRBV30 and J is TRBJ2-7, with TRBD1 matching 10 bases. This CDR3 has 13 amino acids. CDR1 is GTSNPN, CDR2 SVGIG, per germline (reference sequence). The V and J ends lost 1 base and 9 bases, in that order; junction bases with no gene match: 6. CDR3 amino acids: CAWSEGQGYAQYF. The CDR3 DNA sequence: TGTGCCTGGAGTGAGGGACAGGGGTATGCGCAGTACTTC.

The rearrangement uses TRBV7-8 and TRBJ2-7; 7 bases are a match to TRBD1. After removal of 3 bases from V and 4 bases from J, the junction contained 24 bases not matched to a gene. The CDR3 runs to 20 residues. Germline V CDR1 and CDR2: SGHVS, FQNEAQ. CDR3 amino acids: CASSFLTAGSGGALTYEQYF. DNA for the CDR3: TGTGCCAGCAGCTTTCTTACCGCGGGCTCAGGGGGAGCTTTAACGTACGAGCAGTACTTC.

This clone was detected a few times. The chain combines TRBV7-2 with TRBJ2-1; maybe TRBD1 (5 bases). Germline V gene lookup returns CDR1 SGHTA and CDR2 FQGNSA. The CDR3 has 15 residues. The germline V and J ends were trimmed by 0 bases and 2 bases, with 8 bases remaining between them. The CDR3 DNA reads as TGTGCCAGCAGCTTAGCCCAGGGAACCTACAATGAGCAGTTCTTC. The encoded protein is CASSLAQGTYNEQFF.

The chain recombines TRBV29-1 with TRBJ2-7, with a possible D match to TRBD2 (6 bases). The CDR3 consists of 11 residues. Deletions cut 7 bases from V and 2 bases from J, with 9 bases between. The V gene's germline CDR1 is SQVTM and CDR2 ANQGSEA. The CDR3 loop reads CSGGEAYEQYF. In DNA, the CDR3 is TGCAGCGGGGGGGAAGCCTACGAGCAGTACTTC.

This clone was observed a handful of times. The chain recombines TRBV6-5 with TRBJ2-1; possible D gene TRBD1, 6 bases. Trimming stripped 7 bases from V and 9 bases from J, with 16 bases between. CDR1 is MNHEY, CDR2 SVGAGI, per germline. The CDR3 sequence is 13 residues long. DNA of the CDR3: TGTGCCAGCACGTCGGCTACAGGGATTGAGCAGTTCTTC. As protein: CASTSATGIEQFF.

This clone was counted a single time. CDR3: CASSLNRLNQPQHF. Written as DNA, the CDR3 is TGTGCCAGCAGCTTAAACAGGTTAAATCAGCCCCAGCATTTT. The genes are TRBV7-2 and TRBJ1-5; tentative D call: TRBD1 (5 bases). This CDR3 is built from 14 residues. Germline V gene sequence: CDR1 SGHTA, CDR2 FQGNSA. Trimming shortened V by 2 bases and J by 4 bases, and 9 bases separated the two germline ends.

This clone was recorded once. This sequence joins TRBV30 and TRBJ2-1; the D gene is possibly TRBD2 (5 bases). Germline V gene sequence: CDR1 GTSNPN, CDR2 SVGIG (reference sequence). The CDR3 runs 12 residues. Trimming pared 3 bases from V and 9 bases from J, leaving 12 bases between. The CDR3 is CAWSLEAGEQFF. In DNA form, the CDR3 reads TGTGCCTGGAGCCTCGAGGCGGGTGAGCAGTTCTTC.

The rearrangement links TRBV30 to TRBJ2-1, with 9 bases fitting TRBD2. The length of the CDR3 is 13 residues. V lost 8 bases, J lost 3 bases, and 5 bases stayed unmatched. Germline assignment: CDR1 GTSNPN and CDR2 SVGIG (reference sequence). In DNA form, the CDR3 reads TGTGCCCGATCTAGCGGGAACTACAATGAGCAGTTCTTC. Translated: CARSSGNYNEQFF. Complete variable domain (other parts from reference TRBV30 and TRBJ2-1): SQTIHQWPATLVQPVGSPLSLECTVEGTSNPNLYWYRQAAGRGLQLLFYSVGIGQISSEVPQNLSASRPQDRQFILSSKKLLLSDSGFYLCARSSGNYNEQFFGPGTRLTVL.

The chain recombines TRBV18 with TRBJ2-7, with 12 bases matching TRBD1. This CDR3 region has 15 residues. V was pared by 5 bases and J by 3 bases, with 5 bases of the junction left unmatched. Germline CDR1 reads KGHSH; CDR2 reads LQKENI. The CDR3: CASSAGTGGYYEQYF. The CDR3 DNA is TGTGCCAGCTCAGCCGGGACAGGGGGCTACTACGAGCAGTACTTC.

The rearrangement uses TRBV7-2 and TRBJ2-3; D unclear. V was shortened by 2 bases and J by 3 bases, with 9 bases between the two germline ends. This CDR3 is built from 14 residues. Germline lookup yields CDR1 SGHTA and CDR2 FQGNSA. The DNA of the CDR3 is TGTGCCAGCAGCTTATTACGGGTTACAGATACGCAGTATTTT. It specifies CASSLLRVTDTQYF.

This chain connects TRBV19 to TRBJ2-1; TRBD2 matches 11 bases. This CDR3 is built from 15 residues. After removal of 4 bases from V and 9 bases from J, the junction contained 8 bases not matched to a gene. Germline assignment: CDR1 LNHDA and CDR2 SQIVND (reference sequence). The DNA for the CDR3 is TGTGCCAGTAGTACAACTAGCGGGAGAGGGGTTGAGCAGTTCTTC. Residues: CASSTTSGRGVEQFF. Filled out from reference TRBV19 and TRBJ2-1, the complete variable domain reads DGGITQSPKYLFRKEGQNVTLSCEQNLNHDAMYWYRQDPGQGLRLIYYSQIVNDFQKGDIAEGYSVSREKKESFPLTVTSAQKNPTAFYLCASSTTSGRGVEQFFGPGTRLTVL.

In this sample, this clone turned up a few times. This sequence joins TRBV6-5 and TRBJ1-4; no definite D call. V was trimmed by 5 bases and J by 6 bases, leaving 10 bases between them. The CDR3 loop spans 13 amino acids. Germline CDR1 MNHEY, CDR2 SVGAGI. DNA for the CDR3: TGTGCCAGCAGTAGCATGGGCGATGAAAAACTGTTTTTT. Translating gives CASSSMGDEKLFF.

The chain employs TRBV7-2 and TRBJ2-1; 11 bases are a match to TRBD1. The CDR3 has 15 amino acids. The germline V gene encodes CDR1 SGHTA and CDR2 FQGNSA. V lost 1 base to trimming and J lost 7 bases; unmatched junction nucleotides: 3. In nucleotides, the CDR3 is TGTGCCAGCAGCTTAGACGGACAGGGGGCTAATGAGCAGTTCTTC. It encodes CASSLDGQGANEQFF.

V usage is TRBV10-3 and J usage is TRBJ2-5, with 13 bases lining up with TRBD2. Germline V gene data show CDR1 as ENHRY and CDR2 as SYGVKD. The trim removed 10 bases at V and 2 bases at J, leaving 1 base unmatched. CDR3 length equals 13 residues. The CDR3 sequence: CATGLAGQETQYF. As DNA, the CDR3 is TGTGCCACGGGACTAGCGGGACAAGAGACCCAGTACTTC.

CDR3 region: CATSRVEGSYNEQFF. CDR3 nucleotides: TGTGCCACCAGCAGAGTGGAGGGATCCTACAATGAGCAGTTCTTC. This chain links TRBV15 with TRBJ2-1, with a weak D call TRBD2 (6 bases). This CDR3 is built from 15 residues. Germline assignment: CDR1 LNHNV and CDR2 YYDKDF (reference sequence). The ends were cut back, 1 base at V and 1 base at J, with 8 bases in the middle.